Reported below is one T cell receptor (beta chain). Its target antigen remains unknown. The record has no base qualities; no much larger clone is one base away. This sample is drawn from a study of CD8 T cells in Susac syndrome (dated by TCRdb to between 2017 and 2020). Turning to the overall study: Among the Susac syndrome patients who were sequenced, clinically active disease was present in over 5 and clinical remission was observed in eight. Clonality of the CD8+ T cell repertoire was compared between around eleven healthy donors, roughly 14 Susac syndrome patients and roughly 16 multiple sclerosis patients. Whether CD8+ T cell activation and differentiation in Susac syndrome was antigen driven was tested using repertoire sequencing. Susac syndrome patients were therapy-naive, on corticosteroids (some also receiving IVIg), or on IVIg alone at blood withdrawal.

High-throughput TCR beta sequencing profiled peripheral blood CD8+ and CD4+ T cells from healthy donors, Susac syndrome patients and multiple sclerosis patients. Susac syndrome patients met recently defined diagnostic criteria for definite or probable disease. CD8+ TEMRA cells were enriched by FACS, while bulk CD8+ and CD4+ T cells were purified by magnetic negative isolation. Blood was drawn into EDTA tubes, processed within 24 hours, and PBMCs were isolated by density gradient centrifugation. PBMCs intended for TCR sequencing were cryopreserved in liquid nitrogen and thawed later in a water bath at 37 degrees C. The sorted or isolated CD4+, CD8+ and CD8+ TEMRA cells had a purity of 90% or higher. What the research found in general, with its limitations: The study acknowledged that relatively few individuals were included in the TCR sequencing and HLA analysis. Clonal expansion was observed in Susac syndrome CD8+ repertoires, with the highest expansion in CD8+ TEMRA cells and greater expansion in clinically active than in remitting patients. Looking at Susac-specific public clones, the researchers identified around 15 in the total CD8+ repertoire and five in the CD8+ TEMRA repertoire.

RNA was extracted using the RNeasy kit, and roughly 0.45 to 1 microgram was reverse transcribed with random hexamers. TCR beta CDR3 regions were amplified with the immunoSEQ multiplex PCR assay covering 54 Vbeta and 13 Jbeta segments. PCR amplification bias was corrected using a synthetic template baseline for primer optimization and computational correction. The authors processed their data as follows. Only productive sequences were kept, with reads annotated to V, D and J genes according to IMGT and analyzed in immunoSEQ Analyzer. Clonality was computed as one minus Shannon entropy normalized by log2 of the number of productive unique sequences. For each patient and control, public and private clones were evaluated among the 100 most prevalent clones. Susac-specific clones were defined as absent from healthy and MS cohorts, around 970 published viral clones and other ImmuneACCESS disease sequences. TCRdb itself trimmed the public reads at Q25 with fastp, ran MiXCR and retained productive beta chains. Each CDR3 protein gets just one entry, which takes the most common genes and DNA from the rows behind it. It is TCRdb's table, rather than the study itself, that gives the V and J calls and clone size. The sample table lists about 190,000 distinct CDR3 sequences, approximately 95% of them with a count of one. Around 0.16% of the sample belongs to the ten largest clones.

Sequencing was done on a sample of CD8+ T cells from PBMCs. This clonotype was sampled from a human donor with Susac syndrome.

The DNA is as follows: TGTGCCTGGAGTGGTGGTACGGGGAGCTCCTACGAGCAGTACTTC. Translated, it reads CAWSGGTGSSYEQYF. Recombination connected TRBV30 to TRBJ2-7; TRBD2 might be the D gene, on 5 matching bases. The germline V gene (reference sequence) supplies CDR1 GTSNPN and CDR2 SVGIG. A distance of 13 bases separates the germline ends of V and J, which lose 1 base and 0 bases respectively. The CDR3 runs 15 residues from the cysteine to the phenylalanine. Of all the DNA, just the CDR3 is kept, 45 bases in frame from base 1.